What follows is one TCR beta chain and its context. Its antigen remains unknown. TCRdb re-analyzed the PCR reads using MiXCR. Of more than 65,000 clones detected, approximately 15% appear once; the ten largest clones hold about 6.5%. V lost 9 bases, J lost 14 bases, and 14 bases lay in between. The CDR3 length is 11 residues. Germline CDR1 reads MNHNS; CDR2 reads SASEGT. Thyroid surgery had not been preceded by any treatment in any patient. This record belongs to a study of metastatic and nonmetastatic thyroid tumors. Regarding the study as a whole: Significantly higher TCR beta diversity was reportedly seen in malignant thyroid tumors than benign nodules, in blood and tumor.

The chain is built from TRBV6-1 and TRBJ1-6, with no clear D. The receptor comes from a male donor with papillary thyroid cancer or a benign thyroid nodule (not recorded which). Some clones in this sample may be carry-over from other donors' samples. Material: blood. The CDR3 region is CASWTLGTLHF. CDR3 nucleotide sequence: TGTGCCAGTTGGACCCTCGGGACCCTCCACTTT.